This paragraph reports one T cell receptor (beta chain). What it recognizes is unknown. The germline V gene has CDR1 MDHEN and CDR2 SYDVKM. The V end was cut by 3 bases, the J end by 3 bases, with 6 bases between. CDR3 length equals 12 residues. These donors were members of the roughly 110-subject validation cohort, a group separate from the roughly 670-subject first cohort. The sample comes from a study of cytomegalovirus exposure and HLA in healthy donors. The protocol was immunoSEQ multiplex PCR, while the TCRdb copy is restricted to in-frame clones and leaves out a portion. The table records some 60,000 clones, approximately 96% of them present only once. Study results and caveats: In vitro work confirmed that a few CMV-associated chains recognize CMV antigens. In the 120 validation repertoires, 94% of cluster scores exceeded 0, per a later analysis. The study recorded 150 to 200 TCR beta chains that were cytomegalovirus-associated.

This rearrangement joins TRBV28 to TRBJ2-7; unclear D gene. What was sequenced was PBMCs. The clonotype was recovered from a man younger than 35 in good health and CMV-seronegative. The CDR3 sequence: CASSFAGYEQYF. In DNA, the CDR3 is TGTGCCAGCAGTTTTGCCGGCTACGAGCAGTACTTC.